Given below is one T cell receptor (beta chain) in context. These data are taken from a study of blood T cell repertoires in COVID-19. Across the study: In each case, the material was cDNA or gDNA derived from T cells, B-cell-depleted T cells, or PBMCs.

Authors' analysis steps: From reference gene primer amplification, estimates of nucleated cell counts were derived. TCRdb's copy holds only in-frame clones and misses some; the assay was immunoSEQ multiplex PCR. Clonal size and the V and J genes are those of that table, whereas D and trimming came from the DNA. Of approximately 240,000 clones listed, over 80% were seen once; the top ten hold 1.9%. The TCR comes from a woman younger than 35 who had recovered from COVID-19. Material: PBMCs or T cells enriched from blood (not recorded which).

CDR3 DNA sequence: TGTGCCAGCAGTTCAACAGGGGGCGCAGACACCATATATTTT. Translated, it gives CASSSTGGADTIYF. This rearrangement joins TRBV2 to TRBJ1-3; 9 bases are a match to TRBD1. Trimming at V came to 5 bases and at J to 8 bases, leaving 7 bases not matched to a gene. The CDR3 contains 14 residues. Germline-derived CDR1 and CDR2 are SNHLY and FYNNEI.